The T cell receptor beta chain under discussion was sequenced for a study of T cell responses to AZD1222 COVID-19 vaccine. CDR3 size: 15 residues. V was pared by 1 base and J by 0 bases, with 6 bases between. Per the germline V gene, CDR1 is SGHAT and CDR2 is FQNNGV. TCRdb's table, derived via immunoSEQ multiplex PCR, lists solely in-frame clones and lacks some. Of over 130,000 clones in the sample, 85% to 95% were seen once. The specimen was peripheral blood, collected on day 0 of AZD1222 vaccination. This sequence originates from an adult in good health. The chain has TRBV11-2 and TRBJ2-2; tentative D call: TRBD1 (5 bases). The CDR3 region is CASSLGQPNTGELFF. CDR3 nucleotides: TGTGCCAGCAGCTTAGGACAGCCGAACACCGGGGAGCTGTTTTTT.